These 10 T cell receptor beta chains share one sample of origin, sequenced in a study of T cell repertoires in cytomegalovirus infection. Their antigens remain unidentified. TCRdb recomputed calls from the reads with MiXCR, one row per CDR3 protein. This table has approximately 1,000,000 distinct CDR3 sequences, roughly 31% appearing once. Sequencing was performed on cultured CD8+ T cells from PBMCs, taken from culture after CMV antigen stimulation. Source of these receptors: a human donor in good health (CMV status not recorded). Some clones in this sample may be carry-over from other donors' samples.

The genes are TRBV28 and TRBJ1-2; D is perhaps TRBD1 (5 bases). CDR1 MDHEN and CDR2 SYDVKM come from the germline V gene. CDR3 length: 14 residues. Deletions cut 7 bases from V and 6 bases from J, with 18 bases between. DNA of the CDR3: TGTGCCAGCACCCGACGGGGGTCGAGGAATGGCTACACCTTC. Protein: CASTRRGSRNGYTF.

V is TRBV12-3 or TRBV12-4 and J is TRBJ1-2, with TRBD1 identical over 11 bases. This CDR3 contains 14 residues. The ends lost 1 base at V and 7 bases at J; junction bases unmatched: 2. DNA of the CDR3: TGTGCCAGCAGTTTAGGGACAGGGGGCGGTGGCTACACCTTC. Its translation is CASSLGTGGGGYTF.

This clonotype was seen repeatedly, ten times or more. The genes are TRBV7-8 and TRBJ1-6; a possible D gene is TRBD1 (5 bases). This CDR3 is 17 amino acids long. V was trimmed by 0 bases and J by 2 bases, leaving 11 bases between them. Germline V gene lookup returns CDR1 SGHVS and CDR2 FQNEAQ. CDR3 nucleotide sequence: TGTGCCAGCAGCTTAGCGGGGAAGGGGCCCTATAATTCACCCCTCCACTTT. Its translation is CASSLAGKGPYNSPLHF.

The count of this clonotype is one. The chain is built from TRBV2 and TRBJ1-4; the D is unclear. The germline CDR1 and CDR2 sequences are SNHLY and FYNNEI. The CDR3 runs to 13 residues. The V gene lost 4 bases and the J gene lost 4 bases, with 7 bases spanning the gap. CDR3 protein: CASSARINEKLFF. The DNA of the CDR3 is TGTGCCAGCAGTGCAAGGATTAATGAAAAACTGTTTTTT.

This clonotype was observed many times. The CDR3 region is CASSSDRGLYEQYV. The CDR3 DNA reads as TGTGCCAGCAGCTCAGACAGGGGGCTTTACGAGCAGTACGTC. The V call is TRBV7-8, the J call TRBJ2-7, with TRBD1 matching 10 bases. Unmatched junction bases numbered 4, after V lost 4 bases and J lost 4 bases. CDR1 is SGHVS and CDR2 is FQNEAQ in the germline V gene. This CDR3 has 14 residues.

This clonotype has only a few counts. The chain combines TRBV5-4 with TRBJ2-2; no reliable D call. The germline V gene encodes CDR1 SGHNT and CDR2 YYREEE (reference sequence). V was clipped by 0 bases and J by 8 bases, with 8 bases between them. The CDR3 is made up of 13 amino acids. Written as DNA, the CDR3 is TGTGCCAGCAGCTTGGAGGCATCAGGGGAGCTGTTTTTT. Protein product: CASSLEASGELFF.

CDR3 bases: TGTGCCAGCAGTTCTCCTACAGGACAGGACTACGAGCAGTACGTC. Translation gives CASSSPTGQDYEQYV. V usage is TRBV11-2 and J usage is TRBJ2-7; 7 positions match TRBD1. The CDR3 is made up of 15 amino acids. Trimming at V came to 6 bases and at J to 3 bases, leaving 11 bases not matched to a gene. Germline V CDR1 and CDR2: SGHAT, FQNNGV.

In its sample, this clonotype was seen a few times. The chain combines TRBV4-3 with TRBJ2-2; D unclear. Germline-derived CDR1 and CDR2 are LGHNA and YSLEER. The CDR3 is 14 amino acids. Trimming took 7 bases from V and 0 from J, leaving 9 bases between them. CDR3 loop: CASKIATNTGELFF. The CDR3 DNA follows: TGCGCCAGCAAAATAGCAACGAACACCGGGGAGCTGTTTTTT.

This chain connects TRBV6-1 to TRBJ1-1; no reliable D call. The CDR3 consists of 15 residues. The V end was cut by 2 bases, the J end by 3 bases, with 13 bases between. CDR1 and CDR2 from the germline V gene are MNHNS and SASEGT. The CDR3 sequence: CASSELAGPDTEAFF. The CDR3 nucleotides are TGTGCCAGCAGTGAATTGGCGGGTCCGGACACTGAAGCTTTCTTT.

This clonotype was picked up many times. The chain has TRBV7-6 and TRBJ1-5; a weak D match, TRBD1 (6 bases). The CDR3 loop spans 16 amino acids. Trimming shortened V by 3 bases and J by 7 bases, and 19 bases separated the two germline ends. The germline V gene has CDR1 SGHVS and CDR2 FNYEAQ. The CDR3 protein is CASSLGGRYGGQPQHF. For the CDR3, the DNA is TGTGCCAGCAGCTTGGGGGGCCGGTATGGAGGCCAGCCCCAGCATTTT. Together with reference TRBV7-6 and TRBJ1-5, the CDR3 gives the full variable domain: GAGVSQSPRYKVTKRGQDVALRCDPISGHVSLYWYRQALGQGPEFLTYFNYEAQQDKSGLPNDRFSAERPEGSISTLTIQRTEQRDSAMYRCASSLGGRYGGQPQHFGDGTRLSIL.